This T cell receptor beta chain appears in the sequencing data of a study of T cell responses to AZD1222 COVID-19 vaccine. This CDR3 is 13 amino acids long. Trimming pared 4 bases from V and 7 bases from J, leaving 11 bases between. Germline-derived CDR1 and CDR2 are LNHDA and SQIVND (reference sequence). TCRdb's table, derived via immunoSEQ multiplex PCR, lists solely in-frame clones and lacks some. The table includes roughly 130,000 clones, approximately 86% detected once. This chain connects TRBV19 to TRBJ1-5; tentative D call: TRBD1 (5 bases). Sequencing used peripheral blood, obtained on day 0 of AZD1222 vaccination. The sequence was collected from an adult in good health. The CDR3 DNA sequence: TGTGCCAGTAGTACCTTGGGGCGACAGCCCCAGCATTTT. Encoded protein: CASSTLGRQPQHF.